This T cell receptor (beta chain) was sequenced during a study of response to subunit inactivated influenza vaccine. Whole-study findings and limits: Each seasonal influenza vaccination recruits few new T cells, the authors suggested.

The sample holds a few counts of this clonotype. Its antigen is unknown. MiXCR was run by TCRdb on the RT-PCR reads, yielding one entry per CDR3 protein. The sample has about 700,000 distinct CDR3 sequences; 14% are singletons. The CDR3 loop spans 14 amino acids. The germline V gene encodes CDR1 DFQATT and CDR2 SNEGSKA (reference sequence). V dropped 5 bases and J dropped 2; count of bases not matched to a gene: 9. The gene calls are TRBV20-1 and TRBJ2-7; 7 positions match TRBD2. Specimen: PBMCs from blood, collected approximately 15 days before vaccination. This clonotype was sampled from a man in his forties or fifties who received an inactivated influenza vaccine. As DNA, the CDR3 is TGCAGTGCTCCCCGGCCGGGGGGAACCTACGAGCAGTACTTC. The encoded protein is CSAPRPGGTYEQYF.